This T cell receptor beta chain was found in a study of blood T cell repertoires in COVID-19. Authors' processing steps: Researchers report that nucleated cell counts were estimated from reference gene primer amplification. Profiled with immunoSEQ multiplex PCR; TCRdb holds only in-frame clones, not every one. V, J and clone size are taken as reported in that table, and D and trimming were inferred from the DNA itself. Found here are over 120,000 clones, about 80% of them singletons; the top ten hold approximately 3.5%. Input material: peripheral blood. This clonotype was sampled from a man between 65 and 80 years old who had recovered from COVID-19.

The CDR3 sequence: CASRLETGYSYEQYF. CDR3 sequence (DNA): TGTGCCAGCAGACTAGAGACAGGGTACAGCTACGAGCAGTACTTC. The chain couples TRBV5-6 to TRBJ2-7; TRBD1 aligns across 7 bases. The CDR3 is 15 residues long. Per germline, CDR1 SGHDT and CDR2 YYEEEE. The V segment lost 5 bases and the J segment 3 bases; nucleotides outside the gene matches: 11.